The rows below give T cell receptor beta chains drawn from one sample of a study of T cell responses to AZD1222 COVID-19 vaccine. Method: immunoSEQ multiplex PCR; TCRdb's copy keeps in-frame clones and lacks some. This repertoire shows roughly 140,000 clones, about 89% found once; its top ten account for roughly 4.7%. The sample was peripheral blood, taken on day 0 of AZD1222 vaccination. The receptors stem from an adult in good health. Each CDR3 is given with its conserved first and last residue. A D gene is named only where the DNA matches it firmly. Some rows mark clone size as missing; the rest say once, few, many or name a class of expanded clone.

j_call v_call d_call clone_size cdr3_nt cdr3_aa
TRBJ1-1 TRBV7-9 NA NA TGTGCCAGCAGCTTAGGAGTAGGGCCTATGAACACTGAAGCTTTCTTT CASSLGVGPMNTEAFF
TRBJ2-1 TRBV5-1 NA NA TGCGCCAGCTCCCCCTATAGCGGTTCCTACAATGAGCAGTTCTTC CASSPYSGSYNEQFF
TRBJ2-7 TRBV11-2 TRBD1 NA TGTGCCAGCAGCTTAGGGACAGGGCTGATCTACGAGCAGTACTTC CASSLGTGLIYEQYF
TRBJ1-2 TRBV2 TRBD1 NA TGTGCCAGCAGTGAAGTGGGGACAGCTAACTATGGCTACACCTTC CASSEVGTANYGYTF
TRBJ2-3 TRBV6-2/TRBV6-3 NA NA TGTGCCAGCAGTTACGATGGACAAAACACAGATACGCAGTATTTT CASSYDGQNTDTQYF
TRBJ2-2 TRBV28 TRBD2 NA TGTGCCAGCAGTTTTTGGGAGGGGACCGGGGAGCTGTTTTTT CASSFWEGTGELFF
TRBJ2-1 TRBV7-3 NA once TGTGCCAGCAGCCGCACTGGCGGGTCGGCTTACAATGAGCAGTTCTTC CASSRTGGSAYNEQFF
TRBJ2-7 TRBV5-1 NA NA TGCGCCAGCAGCTTAAGTCCGTGGGACAAAAATTACGAGCAGTACTTC CASSLSPWDKNYEQYF
TRBJ1-2 TRBV5-1 NA once TGCGCCAGCAGCTTGAATACCGGGGCTCCCTATGGCTACACCTTC CASSLNTGAPYGYTF
TRBJ1-1 TRBV10-3 NA NA TGTGCCATCAGTGAGTCGACCATGAACACTGAAGCTTTCTTT CAISESTMNTEAFF
TRBJ2-2 TRBV9 TRBD1 NA TGTGCCAGCAGCGTACAGGGGGCGAACACCGGGGAGCTGTTTTTT CASSVQGANTGELFF
TRBJ2-3 TRBV14 NA NA TGTGCCAGCAGCCAAGGGTACCAGGGAAGCACAGATACGCAGTATTTT CASSQGYQGSTDTQYF
TRBJ2-3 TRBV29-1 NA once TGCAGCGTCCCGACGGGAATCACAGATACGCAGTATTTT CSVPTGITDTQYF
TRBJ1-1 TRBV2 NA NA TGTGCCAGCAGAGGGACCTCGAACACTGAAGCTTTCTTT CASRGTSNTEAFF
TRBJ2-1 TRBV27 TRBD2 many TGTGCCAGCAGTTTCGGCGGGGGGGCCGAATTCGGGAATGAGCAGTTCTTC CASSFGGGAEFGNEQFF
TRBJ1-4 TRBV18 NA NA TGTGCCAGCTCACCTGGGCAGCTTAATGAAAAACTGTTTTTT CASSPGQLNEKLFF
TRBJ1-2 TRBV6-1 NA NA TGTGCCAGCAGTGAACTGAACGACTCCTATGGCTACACCTTC CASSELNDSYGYTF
TRBJ1-1 TRBV4-1 TRBD1 NA TGCGCCAGCAGCCAACGCACAGGGGCGGGCACTGAAGCTTTCTTT CASSQRTGAGTEAFF
TRBJ1-6 TRBV2 NA NA TGTGCCAGCAGTGAAAGGGTGCCAGTGTATAATTCACCCCTCCACTTT CASSERVPVYNSPLHF
TRBJ2-1 TRBV3-1/TRBV3-2 TRBD2 NA TGTGCCAGCATAGGGACTAGCGGGAGGTACAATGAGCAGTTCTTC CASIGTSGRYNEQFF
TRBJ2-2 TRBV9 NA NA TGTGCCAGCAGCCCCAGAGGGGGGGCTAGCGGACTCGCGAACACCGGGGAGCTGTTTTTT CASSPRGGASGLANTGELFF
TRBJ2-5 TRBV29-1 TRBD1 NA TGCAGCGTCACAGGGGGCGCTCCTAAACAAGAGACCCAGTACTTC CSVTGGAPKQETQYF
TRBJ2-7 TRBV2 NA NA TGTGCCAGCAAGCCGGGCGGTCTGGAGCAGTACTTC CASKPGGLEQYF
TRBJ2-1 TRBV5-4 NA NA TGTGCCAGCAGCTTGGGTATCGGGATCTCCTACAATGAGCAGTTCTTC CASSLGIGISYNEQFF
TRBJ1-2 TRBV5-1 NA NA TGCGCCAGCAGCTTGGCTCCCAGGGTCTACGGCTACACCTTC CASSLAPRVYGYTF
TRBJ2-1 TRBV7-2 TRBD2 NA TGTGCCAGCAGCCCGCGACTAGCGGGGGGCCCAAATGAGCAGTTCTTC CASSPRLAGGPNEQFF
TRBJ2-7 TRBV30 NA NA TGTGCCTGGAGTGTACCCGGAGGGGCCGCCCTAACCTACGAGCAGTACTTC CAWSVPGGAALTYEQYF
TRBJ1-2 TRBV5-1 NA NA TGCGCCAGCAGCCGAATAGGACAGAATAACTATGGCTACACCTTC CASSRIGQNNYGYTF
TRBJ2-1 TRBV27 NA NA TGTGCCAGCAGGGGGGACCGTCGCTCCTACAATGAGCAGTTCTTC CASRGDRRSYNEQFF
TRBJ1-2 TRBV6-6 NA NA TGTGCCAGCAGTTACTCGGAGGGCCGTAACTATGGCTACACCTTC CASSYSEGRNYGYTF
TRBJ1-1 TRBV5-1 NA NA TGCGCCAGCAGCCATCGCGAGAGGTGGGTCGGGACGAAGGGACTGAAAAACACTGAAGCTTTCTTT CASSHRERWVGTKGLKNTEAFF
TRBJ2-7 TRBV14 NA NA TGTGCCAGCAGCCAAGTGGCGGGTTGGGGGACACCCTCCTACGAGCAGTACTTC CASSQVAGWGTPSYEQYF
TRBJ2-1 TRBV6-5 NA NA TGTGCCAGCAGTTACTCCGGTACTTCGAACAATGAGCAGTTCTTC CASSYSGTSNNEQFF
TRBJ2-7 TRBV4-1 TRBD2 NA TGCGCCAGCAGCTTAGGACTAGCGGGGTCCTACGAGCAGTACTTC CASSLGLAGSYEQYF
TRBJ1-2 TRBV19 TRBD1 few TGTGCCAGTAGCGGACAGGGGAGGGCTTTCACTAACTATGGCTACACCTTC CASSGQGRAFTNYGYTF
TRBJ1-2 TRBV5-4 NA NA TGTGCCAGCAGCCCGGCGAACGACAGGTCCTCCTATGGCTACACCTTC CASSPANDRSSYGYTF
TRBJ2-1 TRBV11-2 TRBD1 NA TGTGCCAGCAGCTTAGGAGGGACAGGGAAGCCGAATGAGCAGTTCTTC CASSLGGTGKPNEQFF
TRBJ1-5 TRBV21-1 NA NA TGTGCCAGCAGCCATATAACCAGGGCAAGGAACCAGCCCCAGCATTTT CASSHITRARNQPQHF
TRBJ2-7 TRBV3-1/TRBV3-2 NA once TGTGCCAGCAGCCAAGATGGGGCCCTTAACTACGAGCAGTACTTC CASSQDGALNYEQYF
TRBJ2-1 TRBV2 TRBD1 NA TGTGCCAGCAGCCAATTAAGCCGACAGGGGGCTAGGTACAATGAGCAGTTCTTC CASSQLSRQGARYNEQFF
TRBJ1-2 TRBV10-3 NA NA TGTGCCATCGGTCCGGAGACAGATTATGGCTACACCTTC CAIGPETDYGYTF
TRBJ2-5 TRBV19 TRBD2 NA TGTGCCAGTAGTTCTATAGCGGGAGGAATACAAGAGACCCAGTACTTC CASSSIAGGIQETQYF
TRBJ1-2 TRBV11-2 NA NA TGTGCCAGCAGCTTCTCTCGGGACACCTATGGCTACACCTTC CASSFSRDTYGYTF
TRBJ2-7 TRBV25-1 NA NA TGTGCCAGCAGTGAACCCGGAGCAGTGGGCTACGAGCAGTACTTC CASSEPGAVGYEQYF
TRBJ1-2 TRBV2 TRBD1 few TGTGCCAGCAGTGAGTTAGGGGGCATAAATGGCTACACCTTC CASSELGGINGYTF
TRBJ1-2 TRBV6-5 NA NA TGTGCCAGCTCAGCCGGGGGGGCGACGGGTGGCTACACCTTC CASSAGGATGGYTF
TRBJ1-2 TRBV29-1 NA NA TGCAGCGTTGAATCATCTAGAGCGGGGACCTATGGCTACACCTTC CSVESSRAGTYGYTF
TRBJ1-1 TRBV6-4 NA few TGTGCCAGCAGTGACGGGCAGGCCGGTGAAGCTTTCTTT CASSDGQAGEAFF
TRBJ2-5 TRBV3-1/TRBV3-2 TRBD2 NA TGTGCCAGCAGCCCCTCTCCACTAGCGGGAGCTAGGGAGACCCAGTACTTC CASSPSPLAGARETQYF
TRBJ2-7 TRBV28 NA NA TGTGCCAGCAGTTTATCGGGCTGGAACTACGAGCAGTACTTC CASSLSGWNYEQYF
TRBJ2-2 TRBV5-1 NA NA TGCGCCAGCAGCTTGTCCGGGGGCGGCGGGGAGCTGTTTTTT CASSLSGGGGELFF
TRBJ2-3 TRBV7-2 NA NA TGTGCCAGCAGCCTAGGTGAGGGGGATACGCAGTATTTT CASSLGEGDTQYF
TRBJ1-2 TRBV6-5 NA once TGTGCCAGCACCGGACGGTCTAACTATGGCTACACCTTC CASTGRSNYGYTF
TRBJ2-4 TRBV2 TRBD2 NA TGTGCCAGCAGAGCGGGGGTAGCCAAAAACATTCAGTACTTC CASRAGVAKNIQYF